Listed below are T cell receptor beta chains from one sample, sequenced in a study of blood T cell repertoires in COVID-19. TCRdb keeps only in-frame clones here, not all; method: immunoSEQ multiplex PCR. The sample has over 300,000 clones, more than 75% seen once; the top ten hold roughly 0.97%. Sample: PBMCs or T cells enriched from blood (not recorded which). Source of these receptors: a woman aged 25-40 years with acute COVID-19. The CDR3 runs from the conserved cysteine through the conserved F or W. The order of the fields is J gene, V gene, D gene, clone size, CDR3 protein, CDR3 DNA. D genes are given only for firm matches. A clone size is listed for some rows: how often the clone was seen (once, few, many), or a class if it is expanded.

TRBJ2-7,TRBV5-1,TRBD1,-,CASSYGQVPGEQYF,TGCGCCAGCAGCTACGGACAGGTGCCTGGGGAGCAGTACTTC
TRBJ2-1,TRBV9,TRBD1,-,CASSSRTGGGKQFF,TGTGCCAGCAGCTCCCGGACAGGGGGCGGGAAGCAGTTCTTC
TRBJ2-7,TRBV24-1,TRBD1,-,CATSDQTTGGKYEQYF,TGTGCCACCAGTGACCAAACGACAGGGGGCAAATACGAGCAGTACTTC
TRBJ2-5,TRBV5-1,TRBD2,-,CASSLEGSGGQETQYF,TGCGCCAGCAGCTTGGAGGGTAGCGGGGGCCAAGAGACCCAGTACTTC
TRBJ1-2,TRBV19,TRBD1,-,CASSTQVGGGQVPGYTF,TGTGCCAGTAGTACACAAGTTGGGGGCGGACAGGTCCCTGGCTACACCTTC
TRBJ1-4,TRBV4-1,TRBD1,-,CASSQRRQGRNEKLFF,TGCGCCAGCAGCCAACGAAGACAGGGTCGTAATGAAAAACTGTTTTTT
TRBJ1-1,TRBV5-8,-,-,CASSFQGRNTEAFF,TGTGCCAGCAGCTTTCAGGGGAGGAACACTGAAGCTTTCTTT
TRBJ2-3,TRBV5-1,-,-,CASSPGNPSTDTQYF,TGCGCCAGCAGTCCCGGGAACCCTAGCACAGATACGCAGTATTTT
TRBJ2-1,TRBV7-6,-,-,CASTEAPRQGPYNEQFF,TGTGCCAGCACCGAAGCCCCGAGGCAGGGGCCCTACAATGAGCAGTTCTTC
TRBJ2-1,TRBV27,-,-,CASSLRGSNEQFF,TGTGCCAGCAGTTTAAGAGGATCCAATGAGCAGTTCTTC
TRBJ1-1,TRBV7-9,-,-,CASSVGGLEVEEAFF,TGTGCCAGCAGCGTCGGGGGGCTAGAGGTCGAAGAAGCTTTCTTT
TRBJ2-7,TRBV5-6,-,-,CASTAGKNEQYF,TGTGCCAGCACCGCCGGGAAGAACGAGCAGTACTTC
TRBJ1-1,TRBV2,-,-,CASSVRQSEAFF,TGTGCCAGCAGTGTTAGACAGTCTGAAGCTTTCTTT
TRBJ2-1,TRBV9,TRBD1,-,CASSPRQGSSYNEQFF,TGTGCCAGCAGCCCGCGACAGGGGAGCTCCTACAATGAGCAGTTCTTC
TRBJ1-1,TRBV18,-,once,CASSPEAGTEAFF,TGTGCCAGCTCACCAGAAGCGGGCACTGAAGCTTTCTTT
TRBJ1-1,TRBV29-1,-,-,CSVEGTGNTEAFF,TGCAGCGTTGAAGGGACTGGGAACACTGAAGCTTTCTTT
TRBJ2-2,TRBV7-2,-,-,CASSLAAHTGELFF,TGTGCCAGCAGCTTAGCGGCTCACACCGGGGAGCTGTTTTTT
TRBJ2-7,TRBV18,TRBD1,-,CASSFQGAYEQYF,TGTGCCAGCTCATTTCAGGGGGCCTACGAGCAGTACTTC
TRBJ1-5,TRBV30,-,-,CAWSGDLNQPQHF,TGTGCCTGGTCGGGGGATTTAAATCAGCCCCAGCATTTT
TRBJ1-1,TRBV2,-,-,CASSRDQNTEAFF,TGTGCCAGCAGCAGGGATCAGAACACTGAAGCTTTCTTT
TRBJ2-7,TRBV29-1,TRBD1,-,CSVEDRTGDTGEQYF,TGCAGCGTTGAAGATCGAACAGGGGATACGGGCGAGCAGTACTTC
TRBJ1-3,TRBV19,TRBD1,-,CASISRQGPGNTIYF,TGTGCCAGTATCTCCCGACAGGGGCCTGGAAACACCATATATTTT
TRBJ2-7,TRBV12-3/TRBV12-4,TRBD1,-,CASRQGTGEQYF,TGTGCCAGCAGACAAGGGACAGGGGAGCAGTACTTC
TRBJ2-3,TRBV10-3,TRBD1,-,CAIKQGGDTQYF,TGTGCCATCAAACAGGGGGGAGATACGCAGTATTTT
TRBJ1-5,TRBV5-6,-,-,CASSLLVDTNQPQHF,TGTGCCAGCAGCTTGCTCGTGGACACCAATCAGCCCCAGCATTTT
TRBJ2-2,TRBV6-1,TRBD1,-,CASSEQGEEGELFF,TGTGCCAGCAGTGAGCAGGGGGAAGAAGGGGAGCTGTTTTTT
TRBJ1-1,TRBV5-1,-,few,CASSQGQNTEAFF,TGCGCCAGCAGCCAGGGACAGAACACTGAAGCTTTCTTT
TRBJ2-2,TRBV6-5,TRBD1,-,CASKIEDRGTGELFF,TGTGCCAGCAAGATAGAGGACAGGGGAACCGGGGAGCTGTTTTTT
TRBJ2-7,TRBV2,TRBD1,-,CASRKRDRPNEQYF,TGTGCCAGCAGGAAGAGGGACAGGCCCAACGAGCAGTACTTC
TRBJ2-3,TRBV5-1,-,-,CASSLALVSTDTQYF,TGCGCCAGCAGCTTGGCACTAGTTAGCACAGATACGCAGTATTTT
TRBJ2-1,TRBV19,-,-,CASSIGQGRDEQFF,TGTGCCAGTAGTATCGGGCAGGGGAGGGATGAGCAGTTCTTC
TRBJ2-3,TRBV5-6,TRBD2,-,CASSPLVAGTTDTQYF,TGTGCCAGCAGCCCCTTAGTAGCGGGGACCACAGATACGCAGTATTTT
TRBJ1-6,TRBV3-1/TRBV3-2,-,-,CASSQGLDSPLHF,TGTGCCAGCAGCCAGGGGCTGGATTCACCCCTCCACTTT
TRBJ2-3,TRBV5-1,TRBD2,-,CASSLGPAGVSTDTQYF,TGCGCCAGCAGCTTGGGCCCAGCGGGGGTTTCCACAGATACGCAGTATTTT
TRBJ1-2,TRBV5-6,-,-,CASSWLQANYGYTF,TGTGCCAGCAGCTGGCTCCAGGCGAACTATGGCTACACCTTC
TRBJ2-7,TRBV19,TRBD1,-,CASHRTGGPYEQYF,TGTGCCAGTCACCGGACAGGGGGACCCTACGAGCAGTACTTC
TRBJ2-1,TRBV11-3,TRBD1,-,CASSPRQGPGEQFF,TGTGCCAGCAGCCCCCGACAGGGTCCTGGTGAGCAGTTCTTC